The 24 T cell receptor beta chains given below trace back to one sample, sequenced in a study of T cells in Graves' hyperthyroidism and ophthalmopathy. Researchers amplified the TCR beta CDR3 regions from RNA transcripts. The TCR CDR3 was amplified in a first-round RT-PCR using the HTBI primer set. MiXCR was run by TCRdb on the multiplex PCR reads, yielding one entry per CDR3 protein. The table includes roughly 380,000 distinct CDR3 sequences, roughly 14% detected once. The sequenced sample was blood. The receptors shown here come from a man aged 25-45 years with Graves' hyperthyroidism that later progressed to Graves' ophthalmopathy.

This clonotype was observed a few times. The rearrangement joins TRBV5-6 to TRBJ1-3; a weak D match, TRBD1 (6 bases). Germline V lookup: CDR1 SGHDT, CDR2 YYEEEE. Trimming removed 2 bases from V and 4 bases from J, with 10 bases in between. This CDR3 region has 14 residues. As DNA, the CDR3 is TGTGCCAGCAGCTTAGGGACACTCGGAAACACCATATATTTT. Protein: CASSLGTLGNTIYF.

The J gene is TRBJ1-3, the V gene TRBV10-3; D not certain. Trimming took off 6 bases at V and 0 bases at J, with 12 bases between the two ends. Germline-derived CDR1 and CDR2 are ENHRY and SYGVKD. This CDR3 has 15 amino acids. CDR3 sequence: CAIRGMVTSGNTIYF. The CDR3 DNA reads as TGTGCCATCAGAGGGATGGTGACCTCTGGAAACACCATATATTTT.

V usage is TRBV6-9 and J usage is TRBJ2-6; D remains unclear. Trimming removed 3 bases from V and 0 bases from J, with 3 bases in between. The CDR3 contains 14 residues. Germline CDR1 and CDR2: MNHGY and SVAAGI. CDR3: CASSYVSGANVLTF. In nucleotides, the CDR3 is TGTGCCAGCAGTTACGTCTCTGGGGCCAACGTCCTGACTTTC.

This clonotype was recorded many times. The chain carries TRBV28 and TRBJ2-2, with no clear D. Trimming pared 7 bases from V and 0 bases from J, leaving 6 bases between. Germline CDR1 is MDHEN and CDR2 is SYDVKM. This CDR3 contains 13 residues. The CDR3 region is CASMTTNTGELFF. The CDR3 DNA sequence: TGTGCCAGCATGACAACGAACACCGGGGAGCTGTTTTTT.

This clonotype has only a few counts. V is TRBV6-2 or TRBV6-3 and J is TRBJ1-1; D is unclear. V gave up 6 bases and J gave up 3 bases, with 8 bases separating them. The germline CDR1 and CDR2 sequences are MNHEY and SVGEGT. The CDR3 totals 12 residues. CDR3 loop: CASSPGDTEAFF. CDR3 nucleotide sequence: TGTGCCAGCAGCCCCGGGGACACTGAAGCTTTCTTT.

This clonotype was recorded many times. The chain carries TRBV11-3 and TRBJ2-1, with TRBD2 matching over 8 bases. Germline assignment: CDR1 SGHNT and CDR2 YENEEA. The CDR3 covers 13 residues. With V trimmed by 5 bases and J by 8 bases, 5 bases remained unmatched. The CDR3 DNA reads as TGTGCCAGCAGCATGGGACTAGTCGATGAGCAGTTCTTC. Residues: CASSMGLVDEQFF.

This clonotype was seen a few times. The chain has TRBV5-1 and TRBJ2-1; D might be TRBD1 (6 bases). Germline V gene sequence: CDR1 SGHRS, CDR2 YFSETQ. The CDR3 covers 16 residues. With 0 bases removed from V and 2 bases from J, the gap between germline ends came to 12 bases. This CDR3 is CASSLAPGVPYNEQFF. In nucleotides, the CDR3 is TGCGCCAGCAGCTTGGCCCCAGGGGTACCCTACAATGAGCAGTTCTTC.

This clonotype was seen a few times. V is TRBV9 and J is TRBJ2-5; weak D call: TRBD1 (6 bases). The germline V and J ends were trimmed by 0 bases and 4 bases, with 10 bases remaining between them. This CDR3 spans 14 amino acids. Germline lookup yields CDR1 SGDLS and CDR2 YYNGEE. CDR3 bases: TGTGCCAGCAGCGTAGAGATAGGGGGAGAGACCCAGTACTTC. This sequence encodes CASSVEIGGETQYF.

This chain links TRBV28 with TRBJ1-1, with unresolved D. CDR1 and CDR2 from the germline V gene are MDHEN and SYDVKM. The CDR3 is made up of 18 amino acids. The germline V and J ends were trimmed by 6 bases and 0 bases, with 23 bases remaining between them. CDR3 sequence: CASRVLWPSPKMNTEAFF. For the CDR3, the DNA is TGTGCCAGCAGGGTCCTCTGGCCCTCGCCCAAAATGAACACTGAAGCTTTCTTT.

Note on this clonotype: This may stem from a read error, because a much larger clone lies one nucleotide away. The V and J genes are TRBV11-3 and TRBJ2-7, with 7 bases lining up with TRBD1. CDR3 length: 13 residues. Germline V gene sequence: CDR1 SGHNT, CDR2 YENEEA. The CDR3 nucleotides read TGTGCCAGCAGCTTGACAGGGAACTTCGAGCGGTACTTC. As protein: CASSLTGNFERYF.

This clonotype was counted ten times or more. V is TRBV5-6 and J is TRBJ2-2; D not resolved. Germline V CDR1 and CDR2: SGHDT, YYEEEE. The ends were cut back, 4 bases at V and 1 base at J, with 14 bases in the middle. The length of the CDR3 is 16 residues. The CDR3 nucleotides are TGTGCCAGCAGCATACTATTAAGGCAGAACACCGGGGAGCTGTTTTTT. Translation: CASSILLRQNTGELFF.

This clonotype was seen many times. The genes are TRBV2 and TRBJ2-7; D is unresolved. The germline gives CDR1 SNHLY, CDR2 FYNNEI. Trimming stripped 8 bases from V and 5 bases from J, with 16 bases between. This CDR3 contains 13 residues. This CDR3 is CASGWISNHEQYF. The CDR3 coding sequence is TGTGCCAGCGGTTGGATATCGAACCACGAGCAGTACTTC. Full variable domain (outside the CDR3, taken from reference TRBV2 and TRBJ2-7): EPEVTQTPSHQVTQMGQEVILRCVPISNHLYFYWYRQILGQKVEFLVSFYNNEISEKSEIFDDQFSVERPDGSNFTLKIRSTKLEDSAMYFCASGWISNHEQYFGPGTRLTVT.

At least ten counts were recorded for this clonotype. This chain uses TRBV6-1 with TRBJ1-1, with D possibly matching TRBD1 (5 bases). The CDR3 is 19 residues long. The V gene lost 1 base and the J gene lost 0 bases, with 21 bases spanning the gap. CDR1 and CDR2 from the germline V gene are MNHNS and SASEGT. The CDR3 is CASSEGRQRSALLNTEAFF. DNA for the CDR3: TGTGCCAGCAGTGAAGGGAGACAGCGTTCGGCCCTCTTGAACACTGAAGCTTTCTTT.

This clonotype was counted ten times or more. The chain is built from TRBV2 and TRBJ1-1; unclear D gene. V lost 9 bases and J 7 bases, leaving 15 bases between the germline ends. The germline V gene has CDR1 SNHLY and CDR2 FYNNEI. This CDR3 comprises 12 residues. CDR3 bases: TGTGCCAGACAAAGGTGGGGTTATGAAGCTTTCTTT. Protein product: CARQRWGYEAFF.

This clonotype has a count of ten or more. The chain employs TRBV28 and TRBJ1-6; D unresolved. Germline CDR1 and CDR2: MDHEN and SYDVKM. The length of the CDR3 is 14 residues. Trimming stripped 7 bases from V and 10 bases from J, with 17 bases between. The CDR3: CASIRSLGYSPLHF. The CDR3 bases are TGTGCCAGCATCCGAAGTTTAGGGTACTCACCCCTCCACTTT.

The table lists this clonotype with many counts. This chain links TRBV28 with TRBJ1-2; D may be TRBD1 (5 bases). Trimming stripped 5 bases from V and 3 bases from J, with 7 bases between. The CDR3 extends over 12 amino acids. Germline lookup yields CDR1 MDHEN and CDR2 SYDVKM. This CDR3 is CASSPGYYGYTF. In DNA, the CDR3 is TGTGCCAGCAGTCCAGGGTACTATGGCTACACCTTC.

Many counts were recorded for this clonotype. This chain links TRBV12-3 or TRBV12-4 with TRBJ1-5; D possibly corresponds to TRBD1 (5 bases). The CDR3 contains 14 residues. V gave up 3 bases and J gave up 7 bases, with 13 bases separating them. The CDR3 protein is CASSLTAAGQPQHF. In DNA, the CDR3 is TGTGCCAGCAGTTTGACAGCGGCAGGGCAGCCCCAGCATTTT.

This clonotype was seen only a few times. CDR3 DNA: TGTGCCAGCAGTTTAGGGGCGACAGGTGAAGCTTTCTTT. Translating gives CASSLGATGEAFF. The gene calls are TRBV12-3 or TRBV12-4 and TRBJ1-1; possible D gene TRBD1, 6 bases. This CDR3 has 13 amino acids. V lost 1 base, J lost 7 bases, and 10 bases lay in between.

This clonotype was recorded a few times. The J gene is TRBJ2-3, the V gene TRBV27; 7 nucleotides line up with TRBD2. The CDR3 sequence is 12 residues long. The V gene end was trimmed by 3 bases and the J gene end by 7 bases; junction bases not matched to a gene: 1. CDR1 is MNHEY and CDR2 is SMNVEV in the germline V gene (reference sequence). The CDR3 DNA sequence: TGTGCCAGCAGTTTGCGGGGGAATACGCAGTATTTT. The encoded protein is CASSLRGNTQYF.

The chain joins TRBV20-1 to TRBJ2-7; possible D gene TRBD1, 6 bases. This CDR3 has 12 residues. Trimming removed 5 bases at V and 0 bases at J, with 8 bases between. CDR1 is DFQATT and CDR2 is SNEGSKA in the germline V gene (reference sequence). The CDR3 is CSAQGSSYEQYF. CDR3 nucleotide sequence: TGCAGTGCTCAGGGGAGCTCCTACGAGCAGTACTTC.

The genes are TRBV28 and TRBJ2-7; D not certain. Germline V gene lookup returns CDR1 MDHEN and CDR2 SYDVKM. Trimming removed 10 bases from V and 0 bases from J, with 13 bases in between. CDR3 size: 13 residues. The CDR3 sequence is CATRLRSSYEQYF. CDR3 nucleotide sequence: TGTGCCACCCGACTTAGGAGCTCCTACGAGCAGTACTTC.

V is TRBV19 and J is TRBJ2-2; D uncertain. Germline loops: CDR1 LNHDA, CDR2 SQIVND (reference sequence). The CDR3 loop spans 13 amino acids. Trimming took 5 bases from V and 1 from J, leaving 5 bases between them. CDR3 in DNA: TGTGCCAGTAGTCCAATGAACACCGGGGAGCTGTTTTTT. The encoded protein is CASSPMNTGELFF.

This clonotype has ten or more counts. CDR3 amino acids: CATRPNTGELFF. CDR3 nucleotide sequence: TGTGCCACTAGACCAAACACCGGGGAGCTGTTTTTT. The rearrangement uses TRBV6-1 and TRBJ2-2; unclear D gene. CDR1 MNHNS and CDR2 SASEGT come from the germline V gene. Trimming shortened V by 10 bases and J by 2 bases, and 8 bases separated the two germline ends. The CDR3 contains 12 residues.

This clonotype was observed many times. CDR3 region: CASSLEEGGYIIDTQYF. The CDR3 DNA reads TGTGCCAGCAGCTTAGAAGAGGGCGGTTATATCATAGATACGCAGTATTTT. This rearrangement joins TRBV11-2 to TRBJ2-3; TRBD2 is a possible D gene (5 bases). Germline V CDR1 and CDR2: SGHAT, FQNNGV. This CDR3 has 17 residues. V lost 0 bases and J 5 bases, leaving 18 bases between the germline ends. The full variable domain, completed using reference TRBV11-2 and TRBJ2-3, is EAGVAQSPRYKIIEKRQSVAFWCNPISGHATLYWYQQILGQGPKLLIQFQNNGVVDDSQLPKDRFSAERLKGVDSTLKIQPAKLEDSAVYLCASSLEEGGYIIDTQYFGPGTRLTVL.